A selection of T cell receptor beta chains follows, all from one sample in a study of T cell responses to AZD1222 COVID-19 vaccine. Clones were sequenced by immunoSEQ multiplex PCR, and TCRdb holds only the in-frame ones, with some missing. The sample records tens of thousands of clones, around 84% being singletons. Sequencing used peripheral blood, obtained on day 0 of AZD1222 vaccination. These receptors came from an adult in good health. Both conserved end residues are part of each CDR3. The D gene is left open where the match is weak. Not every row has a clone size; where given, it reads once, few, many or a size class.

v_gene	abundance	j_gene	d_gene	len	CDR3nt	CDR3aa
TRBV5-5	-	TRBJ2-5	-	12	TGTGCCAGCAGCTTGCGAGGGGAGACCCAGTACTTC	CASSLRGETQYF
TRBV19	-	TRBJ2-2	-	16	TGTGCCAGTAGTATATTAGCTCAGGTCGACACCGGGGAGCTGTTTTTT	CASSILAQVDTGELFF
TRBV5-4	few	TRBJ1-2	-	14	TGTGCCAGCAGCTTCCGAGACGTCCCTTATGGCTACACCTTC	CASSFRDVPYGYTF
TRBV6-5	-	TRBJ1-2	TRBD1	13	TGTGCCAGCAGTTACGACAGGGTCTATGGCTACACCTTC	CASSYDRVYGYTF
TRBV6-6	-	TRBJ1-1	-	13	TGTGCCAGCAGTGGGGGGTGGGGCACTGAAGCTTTCTTT	CASSGGWGTEAFF
TRBV27	once	TRBJ1-5	-	13	TGTGCCAGCAGTTTATCGGGAAATCAGCCCCAGCATTTT	CASSLSGNQPQHF
TRBV5-1	-	TRBJ2-1	-	13	TGCGCCAGCATGACGGGTTCCTACAATGAGCAGTTCTTC	CASMTGSYNEQFF
TRBV2	few	TRBJ1-6	-	15	TGTGCCAGCAGTGAAAACGGACAGCCTAATTCACCCCTCCACTTT	CASSENGQPNSPLHF
TRBV4-1	-	TRBJ2-1	TRBD1	17	TGCGCCAGCAGCCAGGATCAACAGGGGGCGCTCCTCAATGAGCAGTTCTTC	CASSQDQQGALLNEQFF
TRBV5-6	-	TRBJ2-5	-	17	TGTGCCAGCAGCTTGGCATTAAGCACGAGGAGGCAAGAGACCCAGTACTTC	CASSLALSTRRQETQYF
TRBV7-3	-	TRBJ1-2	TRBD1	19	TGTGCCAGCAGCTTATCCAGAAGTCCGGGACAGGGATGGATCTATGGCTACACCTTC	CASSLSRSPGQGWIYGYTF
TRBV6-6	few	TRBJ1-2	TRBD1	13	TGTGCCAGCAGCCCTGACAGGGAGGGTGGCTACACCTTC	CASSPDREGGYTF
TRBV11-2	-	TRBJ2-7	-	18	TGTGCCAGCAGCCCCCCCCCTTGGGCCTCCTCCGGTGGCTACGAGCAGTACTTC	CASSPPPWASSGGYEQYF
TRBV6-6	-	TRBJ1-1	-	13	TGTGCCAGCAGTTACTCGTCTGGGAGCCCTGCTTTCTTT	CASSYSSGSPAFF
TRBV27	once	TRBJ2-3	-	15	TGTGCCAGCAGTCCGCCCTGGGCAGGCCAAGATACGCAGTATTTT	CASSPPWAGQDTQYF